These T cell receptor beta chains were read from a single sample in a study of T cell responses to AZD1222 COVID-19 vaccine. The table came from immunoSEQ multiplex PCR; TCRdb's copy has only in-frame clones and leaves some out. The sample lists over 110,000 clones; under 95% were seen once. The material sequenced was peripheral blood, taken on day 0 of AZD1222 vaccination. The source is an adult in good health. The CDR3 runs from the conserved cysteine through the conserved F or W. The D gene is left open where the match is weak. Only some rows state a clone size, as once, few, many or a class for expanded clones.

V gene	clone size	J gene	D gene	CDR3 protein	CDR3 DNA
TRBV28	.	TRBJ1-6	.	CASSLLSSPLHF	TGTGCCAGCAGTTTACTCTCCTCACCCCTCCACTTT
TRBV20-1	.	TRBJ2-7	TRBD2	CSAPLAGEQYF	TGCAGTGCCCCCTTAGCGGGGGAGCAGTACTTC
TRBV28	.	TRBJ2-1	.	CASSSRGGSVNEQFF	TGTGCCAGCAGTTCCCGTGGTGGGAGTGTCAATGAGCAGTTCTTC
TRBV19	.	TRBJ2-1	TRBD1	CASSILDRVSHNEQFF	TGTGCCAGTAGTATTCTGGACAGGGTTTCCCACAATGAGCAGTTCTTC
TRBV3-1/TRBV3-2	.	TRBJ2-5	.	CASSPRWNLETQYF	TGTGCCAGCAGCCCCCGTTGGAATCTGGAGACCCAGTACTTC
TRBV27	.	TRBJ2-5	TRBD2	CASSPGTSGGAWQETQYF	TGTGCCAGCAGTCCTGGGACTAGCGGGGGGGCTTGGCAAGAGACCCAGTACTTC
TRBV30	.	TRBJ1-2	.	CAWSLDYGYTF	TGTGCCTGGAGCCTGGACTATGGCTACACCTTC
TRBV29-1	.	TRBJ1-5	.	CSVADGLLGNQPQHF	TGCAGCGTTGCCGATGGCCTTTTGGGCAATCAGCCCCAGCATTTT
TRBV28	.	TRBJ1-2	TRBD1	CASSLGQGGYGYTF	TGTGCCAGCAGTTTGGGACAGGGGGGCTATGGCTACACCTTC
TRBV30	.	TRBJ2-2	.	CAWAPRGLNTGELFF	TGTGCCTGGGCCCCCCGGGGGTTGAACACCGGGGAGCTGTTTTTT
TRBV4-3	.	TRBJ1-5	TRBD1	CASSQATGINQPQHF	TGCGCCAGCAGCCAGGCGACAGGGATTAATCAGCCCCAGCATTTT
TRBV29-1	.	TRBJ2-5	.	CSVGPDRQETQYF	TGCAGCGTCGGACCCGACAGACAAGAGACCCAGTACTTC
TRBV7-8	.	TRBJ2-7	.	CAVSGGRPPVHEQYF	TGTGCCGTCTCCGGAGGGCGGCCCCCGGTCCACGAGCAGTACTTC
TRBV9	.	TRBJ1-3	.	CASSVGGSTSSGNTIYF	TGTGCCAGCAGCGTAGGGGGCAGCACGAGCTCTGGAAACACCATATATTTT
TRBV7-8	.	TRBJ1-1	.	CASSLLTRVMNTEAFF	TGTGCCAGCAGCCTACTTACCAGAGTTATGAACACTGAAGCTTTCTTT
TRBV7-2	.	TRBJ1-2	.	CASSLVARGDTYGYTF	TGTGCCAGCAGCTTAGTAGCGCGGGGGGATACTTATGGCTACACCTTC
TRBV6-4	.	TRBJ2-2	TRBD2	CATRSGVAGNTGELFF	TGTGCCACGAGATCGGGGGTAGCGGGGAACACCGGGGAGCTGTTTTTT
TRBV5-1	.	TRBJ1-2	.	CASSDGRLENHGYTF	TGCGCCAGCAGTGACGGGCGACTCGAGAACCATGGCTACACCTTC
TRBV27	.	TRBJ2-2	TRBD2	CASTEGRVGTGELFF	TGTGCCAGCACCGAGGGGAGGGTGGGCACCGGGGAGCTGTTTTTT
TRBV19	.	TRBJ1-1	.	CASTAWGEAFF	TGTGCCAGTACTGCTTGGGGGGAGGCTTTCTTT
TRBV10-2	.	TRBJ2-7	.	CASSEPGASYEQYF	TGCGCCAGCAGTGAACCCGGGGCCAGCTACGAGCAGTACTTC
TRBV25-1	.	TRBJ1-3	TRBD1	CASSEGGQGGTGNTIYF	TGTGCCAGCAGTGAAGGGGGACAGGGAGGTACTGGAAACACCATATATTTT
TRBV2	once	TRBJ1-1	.	CASSESPEAFF	TGTGCCAGCAGTGAGTCGCCTGAAGCTTTCTTT
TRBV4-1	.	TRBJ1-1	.	CASSQDRGQLNTEAFF	TGCGCCAGCAGCCAAGATCGGGGACAATTGAACACTGAAGCTTTCTTT
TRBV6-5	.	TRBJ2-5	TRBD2	CASSPGLRQETQYF	TGTGCCAGCAGTCCGGGACTACGCCAAGAGACCCAGTACTTC
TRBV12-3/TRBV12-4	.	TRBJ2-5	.	CASSSQETQYF	TGTGCCAGCAGTTCACAAGAGACCCAGTACTTC
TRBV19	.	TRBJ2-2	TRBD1	CASRTGRQGASNTGELFF	TGTGCCAGTAGAACCGGGCGTCAGGGGGCCTCGAACACCGGGGAGCTGTTTTTT
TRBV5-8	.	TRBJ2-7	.	CASSGGRNYEQYF	TGTGCCAGCAGCGGGGGACGGAACTACGAGCAGTACTTC
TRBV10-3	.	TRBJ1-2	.	CAISAGSSGYTF	TGTGCCATCAGCGCCGGGTCCTCGGGCTACACCTTC
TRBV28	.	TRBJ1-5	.	CASSIEGNQPQHF	TGTGCCAGCAGTATAGAGGGCAATCAGCCCCAGCATTTT
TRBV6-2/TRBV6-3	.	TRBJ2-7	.	CASSWTPSEQYF	TGTGCCAGCAGTTGGACACCTTCCGAGCAGTACTTC
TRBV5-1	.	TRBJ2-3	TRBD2	CASSSGLAGSALLGDTQYF	TGCGCCAGCAGTTCGGGACTAGCGGGATCCGCCCTTTTGGGAGATACGCAGTATTTT
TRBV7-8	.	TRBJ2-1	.	CASSLPGGSEQFF	TGTGCCAGCAGCCTACCAGGAGGGTCTGAGCAGTTCTTC
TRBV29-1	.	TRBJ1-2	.	CSVDHREGYGYTF	TGCAGCGTTGATCACAGGGAGGGCTATGGCTACACCTTC
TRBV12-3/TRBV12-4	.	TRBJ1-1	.	CASRSGMATEAFF	TGTGCCAGCAGATCCGGGATGGCAACTGAAGCTTTCTTT
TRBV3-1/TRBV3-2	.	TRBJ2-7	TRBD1	CASSLRQGAGEQYF	TGTGCCAGCAGCCTACGACAGGGGGCGGGCGAGCAGTACTTC
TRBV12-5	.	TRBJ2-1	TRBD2	CASGLRTSGRYNEQFF	TGTGCTAGTGGTTTGAGGACTAGCGGGAGGTACAATGAGCAGTTCTTC
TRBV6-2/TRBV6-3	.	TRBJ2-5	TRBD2	CASSARTRVGETQYF	TGTGCCAGCAGTGCCCGGACTAGGGTTGGAGAGACCCAGTACTTC
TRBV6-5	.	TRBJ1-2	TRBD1	CASSTRRQGNRYTF	TGTGCCAGCAGTACCCGTAGACAGGGGAATCGCTACACCTTC
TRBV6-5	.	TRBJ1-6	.	CASGWSSPLHF	TGTGCCAGCGGGTGGTCTTCACCCCTCCACTTT
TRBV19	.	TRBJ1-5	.	CASEGASNQPQHF	TGTGCCAGCGAAGGGGCTAGCAATCAGCCCCAGCATTTT
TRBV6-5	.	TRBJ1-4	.	CASSYGVPLEKLFF	TGTGCCAGCAGTTACGGGGTCCCCTTAGAAAAACTGTTTTTT
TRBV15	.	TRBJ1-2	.	CATSIGRVNYGYTF	TGTGCCACCAGCATCGGTAGGGTGAACTATGGCTACACCTTC
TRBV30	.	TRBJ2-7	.	CALRDTTYEQYF	TGTGCCCTCCGGGACACCACCTACGAGCAGTACTTC
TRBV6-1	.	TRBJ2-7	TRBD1	CASSDGGQGNSYEQYF	TGTGCCAGCAGTGACGGGGGACAGGGGAACTCCTACGAGCAGTACTTC
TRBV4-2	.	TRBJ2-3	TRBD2	CASSQGASGRLFTDTQYF	TGTGCCAGCAGCCAAGGGGCTAGCGGGCGCCTTTTCACAGATACGCAGTATTTT
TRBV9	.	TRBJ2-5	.	CASSPYREGETQYF	TGTGCCAGCAGCCCCTACAGGGAAGGAGAGACCCAGTACTTC
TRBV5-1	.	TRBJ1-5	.	CASSLVGGDNQPQHF	TGCGCCAGCAGCTTGGTGGGGGGAGACAATCAGCCCCAGCATTTT
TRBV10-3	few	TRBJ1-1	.	CAISESTLNTEAFF	TGTGCCATCAGTGAGAGCACCCTGAACACTGAAGCTTTCTTT
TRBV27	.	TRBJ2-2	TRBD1	CASSHRGRDTGELFF	TGTGCCAGCAGTCACAGGGGGCGCGACACCGGGGAGCTGTTTTTT